This section outlines one T cell receptor (beta chain) sequence together with its context. These data are taken from a study of blood T cell repertoires in COVID-19. Study information: From the United States, Italy and Spain came samples of acute and convalescent COVID-19. The cDNA or gDNA used as material had been derived from T cells, B-cell-depleted T cells, or PBMCs.

As processed by the authors: For nucleated cells, counts were estimated from reference gene primer amplification. Clones were read by immunoSEQ multiplex PCR, and TCRdb kept only the in-frame ones, dropping some. V and J calls and clone size follow that table, whereas D and trimming were derived from the DNA. This sample has approximately 170,000 clones; around 90% occur once, and the top ten carry about 26%. The germline V gene encodes CDR1 SNHLY and CDR2 FYNNEI. V lost 6 bases, J lost 4 bases, and 14 bases stayed unmatched. The CDR3 contains 16 residues. The chain recombines TRBV2 with TRBJ1-2; 7 bases map to TRBD1. The specimen was peripheral blood. The TCR originated in a man between 60 and 75 years old with acute or convalescent COVID-19. The CDR3 here is CASRGPREGGAYGYTF. In nucleotides, the CDR3 is TGTGCCAGCAGGGGGCCTCGCGAAGGGGGCGCCTATGGCTACACCTTC.